Listed below are T cell receptor beta chains from one sample, sequenced in a study of blood T cell repertoires in COVID-19. Here immunoSEQ multiplex PCR was the method, and the copy in TCRdb shows in-frame clones only, minus some. The table lists about 110,000 clones, about three quarters of them singletons. The material sequenced was peripheral blood. The receptors were sampled from a human donor in a cohort sampled during active or convalescent COVID-19. Both conserved end residues are part of each CDR3. The D gene is left open where the match is weak. Clone size is shown for a subset of rows, as once, few, many or a class of expanded clone.

clone size | J gene | D gene | CDR3 length | V gene | CDR3 protein | CDR3 DNA
- | TRBJ1-2 | - | 13 | TRBV5-1 | CASSLRTDYGYTF | TGCGCCAGCAGCCTACGGACAGATTATGGCTACACCTTC
- | TRBJ1-1 | - | 16 | TRBV5-1 | CASSFVPGTGATEAFF | TGCGCCAGCAGCTTCGTTCCAGGTACAGGAGCCACTGAAGCTTTCTTT
- | TRBJ2-3 | TRBD1 | 14 | TRBV5-1 | CASSRAGGANTQYF | TGCGCCAGCAGCAGGGCAGGGGGCGCAAATACGCAGTATTTT
- | TRBJ2-5 | - | 15 | TRBV19 | CASSIGTVSQETQYF | TGTGCCAGTAGTATAGGGACAGTGAGCCAAGAGACCCAGTACTTC
- | TRBJ2-2 | - | 16 | TRBV18 | CASSPRFGGRTGELFF | TGTGCCAGCTCACCAAGGTTCGGGGGGCGGACCGGGGAGCTGTTTTTT
few | TRBJ2-3 | TRBD2 | 15 | TRBV3-1/TRBV3-2 | CASSQGTSRADTQYF | TGTGCCAGCAGCCAGGGGACTAGCAGGGCAGATACGCAGTATTTT
- | TRBJ1-2 | - | 14 | TRBV3-1/TRBV3-2 | CASSPREGNYGYTF | TGTGCCAGCAGCCCAAGGGAGGGAAACTATGGCTACACCTTC
- | TRBJ1-4 | - | 14 | TRBV19 | CASSVRETNEKLFF | TGTGCCAGTAGTGTACGGGAGACTAATGAAAAACTGTTTTTT
- | TRBJ2-1 | TRBD2 | 14 | TRBV19 | CATTAGGSYNEQFF | TGTGCCACCACCGCGGGAGGTAGCTACAATGAGCAGTTCTTC
once | TRBJ2-2 | TRBD1 | 14 | TRBV2 | CASRVTGATGELFF | TGTGCCAGCAGAGTGACAGGGGCCACCGGGGAGCTGTTTTTT
- | TRBJ1-1 | - | 17 | TRBV11-3 | CASSSGSRAAGKTEAFF | TGTGCCAGCAGCTCCGGGTCTCGCGCGGCAGGGAAGACTGAAGCTTTCTTT
- | TRBJ1-2 | - | 12 | TRBV2 | CASRQGSGGYTF | TGTGCCAGCAGACAGGGATCGGGGGGCTACACCTTC
- | TRBJ2-7 | TRBD1 | 15 | TRBV7-8 | CASSPTGGGIYEQYF | TGTGCCAGCAGCCCCACAGGGGGTGGGATTTACGAGCAGTACTTC
- | TRBJ2-1 | - | 11 | TRBV20-1 | CSAGDSPMRFF | TGCAGTGCAGGGGACTCCCCCATGCGGTTCTTC
- | TRBJ1-1 | - | 14 | TRBV5-1 | CASSLVTGNTEAFF | TGCGCCAGCAGCTTGGTTACGGGGAACACTGAAGCTTTCTTT
few | TRBJ2-1 | - | 18 | TRBV3-1/TRBV3-2 | CASRSSRLGRSPYNEQFF | TGTGCCAGCAGGTCCTCTCGACTAGGCCGTTCTCCCTACAATGAGCAGTTCTTC
- | TRBJ1-6 | TRBD1 | 18 | TRBV7-8 | CASSSWRQGAGYNSPLHF | TGTGCCAGCAGCAGTTGGAGACAGGGGGCGGGTTATAATTCACCCCTCCACTTT
- | TRBJ1-6 | - | 18 | TRBV12-5 | CASGLVLNAQGDNSPLHF | TGTGCTAGTGGTTTGGTACTTAACGCTCAAGGGGATAATTCACCCCTCCACTTT
- | TRBJ2-2 | - | 15 | TRBV5-8 | CASSTDLWRAGELFF | TGTGCCAGCAGTACGGACTTATGGAGGGCCGGGGAGCTGTTTTTT
- | TRBJ1-3 | TRBD1 | 15 | TRBV5-1 | CASTFTGDPGNTIYF | TGCGCCAGCACTTTCACAGGGGACCCTGGAAACACCATATATTTT
- | TRBJ2-7 | TRBD1 | 14 | TRBV19 | CASSIDRGPYEQYF | TGTGCCAGTAGTATAGACAGGGGGCCCTACGAGCAGTACTTC
- | TRBJ2-3 | TRBD2 | 18 | TRBV14 | CASSHLRTSGSETDTQYF | TGTGCCAGCAGCCACCTCCGGACTAGCGGGAGCGAGACAGATACGCAGTATTTT
few | TRBJ2-2 | - | 15 | TRBV24-1 | CATSGTASNTGELFF | TGTGCCACCAGTGGAACAGCCTCGAACACCGGGGAGCTGTTTTTT
- | TRBJ1-5 | TRBD1 | 15 | TRBV7-8 | CASSLVGQGFLPQHF | TGTGCCAGCAGCTTAGTTGGACAGGGTTTTCTGCCCCAGCATTTT
- | TRBJ2-7 | TRBD1 | 15 | TRBV19 | CASSAPGQGVHEQYF | TGTGCCAGTAGTGCCCCGGGCCAGGGGGTCCACGAGCAGTACTTC
once | TRBJ2-3 | TRBD2 | 18 | TRBV3-1/TRBV3-2 | CASSQDTRLAGSSNTQYF | TGTGCCAGCAGCCAAGATACCCGGCTAGCGGGAAGTTCGAATACGCAGTATTTT
- | TRBJ1-3 | - | 15 | TRBV7-2 | CASSLVLFSGNTIYF | TGTGCCAGCAGCTTAGTTCTGTTCTCTGGAAACACCATATATTTT
- | TRBJ2-7 | TRBD2 | 15 | TRBV13 | CASSPGLAVNYEQYF | TGTGCCAGCAGCCCTGGACTAGCGGTAAACTACGAGCAGTACTTC
many | TRBJ2-1 | TRBD2 | 18 | TRBV19 | CASSIKTSGIGSYNEQFF | TGTGCCAGTAGTATCAAGACTAGCGGGATAGGATCCTACAATGAGCAGTTCTTC
- | TRBJ1-6 | - | 15 | TRBV14 | CASSHRGIYNSPLHF | TGTGCCAGCAGCCATCGGGGAATCTATAATTCACCCCTCCACTTT
- | TRBJ2-7 | TRBD1 | 15 | TRBV6-2/TRBV6-3 | CASSRVRDRGGEQYF | TGTGCCAGCAGCCGAGTCCGGGACAGGGGCGGCGAGCAGTACTTC
- | TRBJ2-1 | TRBD1 | 12 | TRBV7-3 | CASSATGGPEFF | TGTGCCAGCAGCGCAACAGGGGGCCCTGAGTTCTTC
- | TRBJ1-6 | - | 18 | TRBV21-1 | CASSKVGQGSTENSPLHF | -
- | TRBJ2-2 | - | 14 | TRBV6-4 | CASSDEGDTGELFF | TGTGCCAGCAGTGACGAAGGGGACACCGGGGAGCTGTTTTTT
once | TRBJ1-3 | - | 16 | TRBV5-1 | CASTILPGVSGNTIYF | TGCGCCAGCACCATCCTCCCGGGAGTCTCTGGAAACACCATATATTTT
few | TRBJ1-6 | - | 15 | TRBV10-2 | CASSERGALNSPLHF | TGCGCCAGCAGTGAGCGGGGGGCGCTTAATTCACCCCTCCACTTT
- | TRBJ2-7 | - | 15 | TRBV7-9 | CASSLDSGWIYEQYF | TGTGCCAGCAGCTTAGACTCAGGGTGGATCTACGAGCAGTACTTC
few | TRBJ2-1 | - | 14 | TRBV19 | CASSRTTGYNEQFF | TGTGCCAGTAGTAGAACGACAGGTTACAATGAGCAGTTCTTC
- | TRBJ2-3 | - | 15 | TRBV14 | CASSQDWLLTDTQYF | TGTGCCAGCAGCCAAGATTGGCTCCTCACAGATACGCAGTATTTT
- | TRBJ2-1 | TRBD2 | 16 | TRBV19 | CASSRLRAGGPGEQFF | TGTGCCAGTAGTAGACTTCGAGCGGGAGGGCCAGGTGAGCAGTTCTTC
- | TRBJ2-7 | TRBD1 | 14 | TRBV14 | CASSQRTGGYEQYF | TGTGCCAGCAGTCAACGGACAGGGGGCTACGAGCAGTACTTC
once | TRBJ2-1 | TRBD1 | 15 | TRBV10-3 | CAISEGGGTGDVQFF | TGTGCCATCAGTGAGGGTGGCGGGACAGGGGATGTCCAGTTCTTC
- | TRBJ2-7 | - | 14 | TRBV28 | CASSSPGISYEQYF | TGTGCCAGCAGTAGCCCGGGGATCTCCTACGAGCAGTACTTC
- | TRBJ1-2 | - | 13 | TRBV24-1 | CATSDLWALGYTF | TGTGCCACCAGTGATTTGTGGGCCCTAGGCTACACCTTC
- | TRBJ2-7 | - | 16 | TRBV4-1 | CASSHLYEDRSYEQYF | TGCGCCAGCAGCCATCTTTACGAGGACAGATCCTACGAGCAGTACTTC
many | TRBJ1-6 | TRBD1 | 15 | TRBV27 | CASSLTGTGRSPLHF | TGTGCCAGCAGTTTAACCGGGACAGGGCGGTCACCCCTCCACTTT
- | TRBJ2-5 | - | 12 | TRBV24-1 | CATSDYKETQYF | TGTGCCACCAGTGATTACAAAGAGACCCAGTACTTC
- | TRBJ1-2 | - | 14 | TRBV25-1 | CASSVKGRLYGYTF | TGTGCCAGCAGTGTTAAAGGGAGGCTATATGGCTACACCTTC
once | TRBJ2-5 | - | 13 | TRBV24-1 | CATSGQGLETQYF | TGTGCCACCAGTGGTCAGGGCCTAGAGACCCAGTACTTC
- | TRBJ2-7 | - | 11 | TRBV6-5 | CASLGGYEQYF | TGTGCCAGCTTGGGGGGATACGAGCAGTACTTC
- | TRBJ1-2 | - | 15 | TRBV7-8 | CASSLAEPSRYGYTF | TGTGCCAGCAGCTTAGCCGAGCCTTCCCGCTATGGCTACACCTTC
- | TRBJ1-5 | - | 18 | TRBV30 | CAWSPRSTGSYSNQPQHF | TGTGCCTGGAGTCCTCGGAGTACAGGGAGTTATAGCAATCAGCCCCAGCATTTT
few | TRBJ1-2 | TRBD1 | 15 | TRBV4-3 | CASSPGQGANYGYTF | TGCGCCAGCAGCCCGGGACAGGGGGCTAACTATGGCTACACCTTC
- | TRBJ1-4 | - | 16 | TRBV18 | CASSPLGGLSNEKLFF | TGTGCCAGCTCACCACTAGGAGGGTTATCTAATGAAAAACTGTTTTTT
- | TRBJ2-7 | - | 13 | TRBV18 | CASSAYFSYEQYF | TGTGCCAGCTCAGCCTACTTCTCCTACGAGCAGTACTTC
- | TRBJ2-5 | - | 11 | TRBV20-1 | CSGGPGETQYF | TGCAGCGGGGGGCCGGGTGAGACCCAGTACTTC
- | TRBJ2-5 | - | 12 | TRBV12-3/TRBV12-4 | CASSLWGETQYF | TGTGCCAGCAGTTTGTGGGGCGAGACCCAGTACTTC
- | TRBJ1-1 | - | 16 | TRBV12-2 | CASRFGGVRPKPEAFF | TGTGCAAGTCGCTTCGGGGGAGTCAGGCCAAAACCTGAAGCTTTCTTT
once | TRBJ2-4 | - | 15 | TRBV18 | CASSPSTVAKNIQYF | TGTGCCAGCTCACCCTCGACAGTAGCCAAAAACATTCAGTACTTC
- | TRBJ2-1 | - | 16 | TRBV27 | CASRRSGQSFYNEQFF | TGTGCCAGCAGGCGATCGGGTCAGAGCTTTTACAATGAGCAGTTCTTC